The 12 T cell receptor beta chains below were found in one sample sequenced in a study of CXCR3-negative and CXCR3-positive naive CD8 T cells. Study-wide results and limits: In CXCR3-positive naive cells, the TRB CDR3s were more hydrophobic than in CXCR3-negative naive cells.

The TRB libraries of cDNA were built by UMI-labeled 5' RACE. After re-calling the 5' RACE reads, TCRdb lists one entry per CDR3 protein, DNA absent. In all, the sample yields around 130,000 distinct CDR3 sequences. Their antigen targets remain unknown. Source material: naive CXCR3+ CD8+ T cells from blood. The sample's subset: CD45RO-CCR7+CD27+CD95- naive CD8+ T cells expressing CXCR3 (TNR3+). The receptors come from a human donor in good health. Some clones in this sample may be carry-over from other donors' samples.

The V gene is TRBV29-1, the J gene TRBJ1-1; lacking DNA, the TRBD1 call made by TCRdb goes unchecked. Germline CDR1 reads SQVTM; CDR2 reads ANQGSEA. There are 13 residues in the CDR3. CDR3 region: CARRGAGDTEAFF.

The chain joins TRBV7-9 to TRBJ1-1; TCRdb indicates TRBD1, and absent DNA this call remains unverified. This CDR3 contains 13 residues. Germline CDR1 SEHNR, CDR2 FQNEAQ (reference sequence). The chain's CDR3 is CASSPTGATEAFF.

This CDR3 is CASSSPTQGGTEAFF. This chain connects TRBV7-8 to TRBJ1-1; the D gene TCRdb calls, TRBD1, cannot be checked with no DNA. Germline lookup yields CDR1 SGHVS and CDR2 FQNEAQ. This CDR3 spans 15 amino acids. The full variable domain, in which reference TRBV7-8 and TRBJ1-1 provide the parts outside the CDR3, is GAGVSQSPRYKVAKRGQDVALRCDPISGHVSLFWYQQALGQGPEFLTYFQNEAQLDKSGLPSDRFFAERPEGSVSTLKIQRTQQEDSAVYLCASSSPTQGGTEAFFGQGTRLTVV.

The V gene is TRBV29-1, the J gene TRBJ2-2; TCRdb's D call, TRBD2, is unchecked because there is no DNA. CDR1 and CDR2 (germline): SQVTM, ANQGSEA. The CDR3 runs to 14 residues. CDR3 loop: CSYSSGTLTGELFF.

This rearrangement joins TRBV4-1 to TRBJ1-5. Germline V gene sequence: CDR1 MGHRA, CDR2 YSYEKL. The CDR3 spans 15 residues. CDR3 sequence: CASSQEGNLNQPQHF.

The chain carries TRBV19 and TRBJ2-1; absent DNA, TCRdb's TRBD2 call cannot be checked. Looked up from germline, CDR1 is LNHDA and CDR2 is SQIVND (reference sequence). The CDR3 loop spans 16 amino acids. This chain's CDR3 is CASSIQTSGRVHEQFF.

The chain has TRBV6-6 and TRBJ2-7; TCRdb names TRBD2, which stays unverified in the absence of DNA. The CDR3 has 14 residues. Germline CDR1 reads MNHNY; CDR2 reads SVGAGI (reference sequence). The CDR3 reads CASSRALEIYEQYF.

CDR3 loop: CASSSDRDVKNIQYF. V is TRBV11-2 and J is TRBJ2-4; the TCRdb call, TRBD1, lacks DNA for checking. This CDR3 region has 15 residues. Germline V gene sequence: CDR1 SGHAT, CDR2 FQNNGV.

The CDR3 protein is CSVEDLHDTGELFF. This chain links TRBV29-1 with TRBJ2-2. Germline-derived CDR1 and CDR2 are SQVTM and ANQGSEA. The CDR3 runs 14 residues.

V is TRBV5-6 and J is TRBJ2-7. CDR3 length: 14 residues. Germline V gene sequence: CDR1 SGHDT, CDR2 YYEEEE. CDR3 loop: CASSLFPSFYEQYF.

The chain links TRBV5-1 to TRBJ1-1; the D call of TRBD1 rests on TCRdb alone, since no DNA is present to check it. CDR3 length equals 16 residues. Germline V CDR1 and CDR2: SGHRS, YFSETQ. CDR3 residues: CASNHFFSGGDTEAFF. Supplemented by reference TRBV5-1 and TRBJ1-1, the full variable domain reads KAGVTQTPRYLIKTRGQQVTLSCSPISGHRSVSWYQQTPGQGLQFLFEYFSETQRNKGNFPGRFSGRQFSNSRSEMNVSTLELGDSALYLCASNHFFSGGDTEAFFGQGTRLTVV.

The V and J genes are TRBV20-1 and TRBJ1-5; TCRdb calls TRBD1, which cannot be checked without DNA. This CDR3 contains 16 residues. The germline CDR1 and CDR2 sequences are DFQATT and SNEGSKA (reference sequence). CDR3 region: CSAREITGDFDQPQHF.